The 4 T cell receptor beta chains listed next were all sequenced from one sample in a study of shared clonotypes between healthy human individuals. Using immunoSEQ multiplex PCR, the repertoire was profiled, and TCRdb retains in-frame clones only, with some absent. The table has 650,000 to 700,000 clones, roughly 88% seen once. The sample comprised memory CD8+ T cells from PBMCs. The subset: CD45RO+ cells pooled with CCR7-negative TemRA cells. The receptors originated from a young man in good health. Some clones in this sample may be carry-over from other donors' samples.

This rearrangement joins TRBV14 to TRBJ2-7; no clear D gene. In germline, CDR1 is SGHDN, CDR2 FVKESK. The CDR3 length is 13 residues. Trimming took 1 base from V and 6 from J, leaving 10 bases between them. DNA of the CDR3: TGTGCCAGCAGCCAAGTCTTAGGTGGCGAGCAGTACTTC. Protein product: CASSQVLGGEQYF.

This rearrangement joins TRBV19 to TRBJ1-1; D ambiguous. V shed 3 bases and J shed 8 bases, with 13 bases lying between them. Per the germline V gene, CDR1 is LNHDA and CDR2 is SQIVND (reference sequence). This CDR3 comprises 13 residues. The CDR3 region is CASSMGRRTEAFF. The CDR3 nucleotides read TGTGCCAGTAGTATGGGTCGAAGGACCGAAGCTTTCTTT.

The chain uses TRBV11-2 and TRBJ2-7, with a possible D match to TRBD2 (6 bases). The CDR3 length is 13 residues. Germline values: CDR1 SGHAT, CDR2 FQNNGV. V lost 3 bases, J lost 4 bases, and 10 bases lay in between. CDR3 nucleotide sequence: TGTGCCAGCAGCTTGGGGACTTTTTACGAGCAGTACTTC. Its translation is CASSLGTFYEQYF.

This clone was seen once. The chain recombines TRBV4-3 with TRBJ2-2; the match to TRBD2 covers 7 bases. This CDR3 contains 18 residues. Germline V lookup: CDR1 LGHNA, CDR2 YSLEER. With V trimmed by 0 bases and J by 7 bases, 14 bases remained unmatched. CDR3 nucleotide sequence: TGCGCCAGCAGCCAAGATTGGGGGGGAAGATTGAGCCTCGGGGAGCTGTTTTTT. This codes for CASSQDWGGRLSLGELFF.